Listed here are 20 T cell receptor beta chains from one sample, sequenced in a study of PD-1 blockade in classical Hodgkin lymphoma. The protocol was immunoSEQ multiplex PCR, while the TCRdb copy is restricted to in-frame clones and leaves out a portion. The sample carries about 28,000 clones, over 80% recorded once. Following autologous stem cell transplantation, relapse occurred in every patient, and exposure to brentuximab vedotin varied. Sequenced material: peripheral blood mononuclear cells (PBMCs), taken before the second cycle of nivolumab. The receptors were sampled from a human donor with classical Hodgkin lymphoma.

This rearrangement joins TRBV18 to TRBJ1-4, with no clear D. The CDR3 has 16 amino acids. Looked up from germline, CDR1 is KGHSH and CDR2 is LQKENI. Trimming left V 1 base short and J 0 bases short, with 9 bases between. The CDR3 spells CASSPLFTSTNEKLFF. The DNA for the CDR3 is TGTGCCAGCTCACCACTGTTCACTTCAACTAATGAAAAACTGTTTTTT. The full variable domain, its missing parts supplied by reference TRBV18 and TRBJ1-4, is NAGVMQNPRHLVRRRGQEARLRCSPMKGHSHVYWYRQLPEEGLKFMVYLQKENIIDESGMPKERFSAEFPKEGPSILRIQQVVRGDSAAYFCASSPLFTSTNEKLFFGSGTQLSVL.

This clone has just one count. J is TRBJ1-1 and V is TRBV6-5; a possible D gene is TRBD1 (5 bases). The CDR3 spans 14 residues. V gave up 0 bases and J gave up 11 bases, with 16 bases separating them. Per the germline V gene, CDR1 is MNHEY and CDR2 is SVGAGI. CDR3 coding DNA: TGTGCCAGCAGTTACTCCCTCTTCAGGGAGTTGGCTTTCTTT. The encoded protein is CASSYSLFRELAFF.

The rearrangement links TRBV18 to TRBJ1-1; maybe TRBD1 (6 bases). Deletions cut 3 bases from V and 1 base from J, with 9 bases between. The CDR3 loop spans 14 amino acids. Germline CDR1 reads KGHSH; CDR2 reads LQKENI. The CDR3 DNA sequence: TGTGCCAGCTCACCGGGGGGCCCGAACACTGAAGCTTTCTTT. Amino acid sequence: CASSPGGPNTEAFF.

This clone has just one count. J is TRBJ2-1 and V is TRBV9; possibly TRBD1 or TRBD2 for D (6 bases each). Germline CDR1 SGDLS, CDR2 YYNGEE. The V end was cut by 3 bases, the J end by 1 base, with 11 bases between. This CDR3 spans 15 amino acids. In DNA form, the CDR3 reads TGTGCCAGCAGCGCGGAGGGGGGATCCTACAATGAGCAGTTCTTC. Its translation is CASSAEGGSYNEQFF. Complete variable domain (other parts from reference TRBV9 and TRBJ2-1): DSGVTQTPKHLITATGQRVTLRCSPRSGDLSVYWYQQSLDQGLQFLIQYYNGEERAKGNILERFSAQQFPDLHSELNLSSLELGDSALYFCASSAEGGSYNEQFFGPGTRLTVL.

The rearrangement joins TRBV5-1 to TRBJ2-3, with TRBD2 matching 10 bases. There are 15 residues in the CDR3. The germline V gene has CDR1 SGHRS and CDR2 YFSETQ. V lost 0 bases to trimming and J lost 6 bases; unmatched junction nucleotides: 4. This chain's CDR3 is CASSLELAGVDTQYF. The CDR3 DNA is TGCGCCAGCAGCTTGGAGCTAGCGGGAGTGGATACGCAGTATTTT. Drawing the rest from reference TRBV5-1 and TRBJ2-3, the complete variable domain is KAGVTQTPRYLIKTRGQQVTLSCSPISGHRSVSWYQQTPGQGLQFLFEYFSETQRNKGNFPGRFSGRQFSNSRSEMNVSTLELGDSALYLCASSLELAGVDTQYFGPGTRLTVL.

The V gene is TRBV25-1, the J gene TRBJ2-3; no firm D call. The V end lost 3 bases, the J end lost 0 bases, and 13 bases lay between the germline ends. The CDR3 loop spans 16 amino acids. The germline CDR1 and CDR2 sequences are MGHDK and SYGVNS. The CDR3 sequence: CASSESLGRSTDTQYF. For the CDR3, the DNA is TGTGCCAGCAGTGAGAGCCTAGGCAGGAGCACAGATACGCAGTATTTT.

The chain couples TRBV4-3 to TRBJ2-7, with TRBD2 matching 7 bases. The CDR3 is 14 residues long. The trim removed 1 base at V and 3 bases at J, leaving 3 bases unmatched. Germline values: CDR1 LGHNA, CDR2 YSLEER. For the CDR3, the DNA is TGCGCCAGCAGCCAAGGGAGCGGGAACTACGAGCAGTACTTC. It encodes CASSQGSGNYEQYF.

The rearrangement links TRBV15 to TRBJ1-5; D gene uncertain. The CDR3 is 13 residues long. Trimming pared 4 bases from V and 0 bases from J, leaving 4 bases between. CDR1 is LNHNV, CDR2 YYDKDF, per germline (reference sequence). The CDR3 region is CATSTYSNQPQHF. In DNA, the CDR3 is TGTGCCACCAGCACCTATAGCAATCAGCCCCAGCATTTT.

As to this clone: Germline and junction disagree at one end, which may indicate a read error. This rearrangement joins TRBV11-2 to TRBJ2-7, with D unresolved. The germline CDR1 and CDR2 sequences are SGHAT and FQNNGV. The CDR3 has 15 residues. The CDR3 coding sequence is TGCGCCAGCAGCCAAGATAGAGAGCTCCGCTACGAGCAGTACTTC. Its protein product is CASSQDRELRYEQYF.

The V gene is TRBV6-6, the J gene TRBJ1-4; D call uncertain. Germline-derived CDR1 and CDR2 are MNHNY and SVGAGI (reference sequence). The V end was cut by 2 bases, the J end by 0 bases, with 4 bases between. The CDR3 is 14 residues long. The CDR3 sequence: CASSYGSTNEKLFF. In DNA form, the CDR3 reads TGTGCCAGCAGTTACGGATCAACTAATGAAAAACTGTTTTTT.

The chain combines TRBV9 with TRBJ2-2; D is undetermined. The CDR3 sequence is 15 residues long. Per the germline V gene, CDR1 is SGDLS and CDR2 is YYNGEE. The ends were cut back, 0 bases at V and 2 bases at J, with 8 bases in the middle. CDR3 residues: CASSVGGHNTGELFF. CDR3 coding DNA: TGTGCCAGCAGCGTAGGTGGCCATAACACCGGGGAGCTGTTTTTT. Together with reference TRBV9 and TRBJ2-2, the CDR3 gives the full variable domain: DSGVTQTPKHLITATGQRVTLRCSPRSGDLSVYWYQQSLDQGLQFLIQYYNGEERAKGNILERFSAQQFPDLHSELNLSSLELGDSALYFCASSVGGHNTGELFFGEGSRLTVL.

Only a few counts were recorded for this clone. V usage is TRBV4-2 and J usage is TRBJ1-5; D is ambiguous. Germline CDR1 reads LGHNA; CDR2 reads YNFKEQ. Trimming took 2 bases from V and 0 from J, leaving 5 bases between them. CDR3 length: 14 amino acids. The CDR3 bases are TGTGCCAGCAGCCAAAAGGCTAGCAATCAGCCCCAGCATTTT. Its protein is CASSQKASNQPQHF.

V and J are TRBV6-1 and TRBJ2-1; 9 bases map to TRBD2. V shed 8 bases, J shed 2 bases, and the junction held 7 bases outside the gene matches. CDR3 length equals 15 residues. Germline values: CDR1 MNHNS, CDR2 SASEGT. The CDR3 protein is CASRQTSGPYNEQFF. The CDR3 nucleotides read TGTGCCAGCCGACAGACTAGCGGTCCCTACAATGAGCAGTTCTTC.

The chain has TRBV5-5 and TRBJ1-5; perhaps TRBD1 as D (6 bases). Germline loops: CDR1 SGHKS, CDR2 YYEKEE (reference sequence). The CDR3 covers 16 residues. V gave up 2 bases and J gave up 0 bases, with 12 bases separating them. The DNA of the CDR3 is TGTGCCAGCAGCTTAGAAGGGGGATATAGCAATCAGCCCCAGCATTTT. Residues: CASSLEGGYSNQPQHF.

This sequence joins TRBV2 and TRBJ2-1; a weak D match, TRBD2 (7 bases). V shed 0 bases and J shed 4 bases, with 10 bases lying between them. Germline V gives CDR1 SNHLY, CDR2 FYNNEI. The CDR3 is 15 amino acids. CDR3 sequence reads: CASSEAGGRYNEQFF. The CDR3 DNA sequence: TGTGCCAGCAGTGAAGCGGGGGGGCGGTACAATGAGCAGTTCTTC.

The table lists this clone with a few counts. This CDR3 is CASSYGTQGNTEAFF. The CDR3 region has the DNA TGTGCCAGCAGTTACGGTACGCAGGGGAACACTGAAGCTTTCTTT. The chain uses TRBV6-5 and TRBJ1-1, with D perhaps TRBD1 (5 bases). V was shortened by 2 bases and J by 1 base, with 11 bases between the two germline ends. Germline V gene sequence: CDR1 MNHEY, CDR2 SVGAGI. This CDR3 comprises 15 residues.

The chain is built from TRBV6-5 and TRBJ2-3, with a possible D match to TRBD1 (5 bases). The V gene's germline CDR1 is MNHEY and CDR2 SVGAGI. The CDR3 length is 16 residues. The V end lost 2 bases, the J end lost 2 bases, and 14 bases lay between the germline ends. Here the CDR3 reads CASSYGQAPPTDTQYF. The CDR3 DNA reads TGTGCCAGCAGTTACGGACAAGCCCCCCCCACAGATACGCAGTATTTT.

This chain links TRBV9 with TRBJ2-4; 12 bases line up with TRBD1. With 0 bases clipped from V and 0 bases from J, the junction kept 4 bases outside the gene matches. The V gene's germline CDR1 is SGDLS and CDR2 YYNGEE. This CDR3 is built from 18 residues. This CDR3 is CASSVAWDRGLAKNIQYF. CDR3 sequence (DNA): TGTGCCAGCAGCGTAGCTTGGGACAGGGGGCTAGCCAAAAACATTCAGTACTTC. Full variable domain (remainder filled in from reference TRBV9 and TRBJ2-4): DSGVTQTPKHLITATGQRVTLRCSPRSGDLSVYWYQQSLDQGLQFLIQYYNGEERAKGNILERFSAQQFPDLHSELNLSSLELGDSALYFCASSVAWDRGLAKNIQYFGAGTRLSVL.

V is TRBV7-9 and J is TRBJ1-1; TRBD1 is a possible D gene (5 bases). With 7 bases removed from V and 0 bases from J, the gap between germline ends came to 18 bases. The CDR3 loop spans 16 amino acids. Germline V gene lookup returns CDR1 SEHNR and CDR2 FQNEAQ (reference sequence). CDR3 DNA: TGTGCCAGCATCTCCACCCGAGACAGCCTGAACACTGAAGCTTTCTTT. It codes for CASISTRDSLNTEAFF.

The chain recombines TRBV4-3 with TRBJ1-2; the D gene is possibly TRBD1 (5 bases). From germline, CDR1 is LGHNA and CDR2 YSLEER. V gave up 3 bases and J gave up 7 bases, with 9 bases separating them. The CDR3 consists of 12 residues. The CDR3 region has the DNA TGCGCCAGCAGCCACCAGGGAGGTGGCTACACCTTC. Protein product: CASSHQGGGYTF.